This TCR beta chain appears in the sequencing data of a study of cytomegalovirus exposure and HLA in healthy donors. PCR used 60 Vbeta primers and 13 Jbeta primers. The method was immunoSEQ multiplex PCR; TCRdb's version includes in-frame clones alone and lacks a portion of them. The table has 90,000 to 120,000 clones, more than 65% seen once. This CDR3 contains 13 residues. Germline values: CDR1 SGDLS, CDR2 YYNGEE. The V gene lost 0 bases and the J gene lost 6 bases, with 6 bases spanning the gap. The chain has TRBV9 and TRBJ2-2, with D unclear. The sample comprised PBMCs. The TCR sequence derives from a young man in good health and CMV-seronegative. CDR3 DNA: TGTGCCAGCAGCGTAGGAGGAGCCGGGGAGCTGTTTTTT. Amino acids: CASSVGGAGELFF.